This entry features one T cell receptor beta chain sequence. What it binds is unknown. The CDR3 has 14 residues. The V end was cut by 10 bases, the J end by 3 bases, with 18 bases between. The germline CDR1 and CDR2 sequences are SEHNR and FQNEAQ (reference sequence). The source of the sample is a study of T cell responses to AZD1222 COVID-19 vaccine. Some clones are missing from TCRdb's copy, which holds only in-frame ones; the method was immunoSEQ multiplex PCR. The top ten clones hold around 1.9% of a sample with around 160,000 clones, about 93% of them seen once. Study-wide findings and caveats: No day 14 peak samples; only post-peak repertoires were characterized. The breadth and depth of Spike-specific TCRs increased once two AZD1222 doses had been given.

The sequenced sample was peripheral blood, obtained on day 0 of AZD1222 vaccination. This TCR was recovered from an adult in good health. V and J are TRBV7-9 and TRBJ2-5; the D call may be TRBD1 or TRBD2 (5 bases each). The CDR3 region is CAIKIPGPKETQYF. CDR3 DNA sequence: TGTGCCATCAAAATTCCGGGGCCTAAAGAGACCCAGTACTTC.